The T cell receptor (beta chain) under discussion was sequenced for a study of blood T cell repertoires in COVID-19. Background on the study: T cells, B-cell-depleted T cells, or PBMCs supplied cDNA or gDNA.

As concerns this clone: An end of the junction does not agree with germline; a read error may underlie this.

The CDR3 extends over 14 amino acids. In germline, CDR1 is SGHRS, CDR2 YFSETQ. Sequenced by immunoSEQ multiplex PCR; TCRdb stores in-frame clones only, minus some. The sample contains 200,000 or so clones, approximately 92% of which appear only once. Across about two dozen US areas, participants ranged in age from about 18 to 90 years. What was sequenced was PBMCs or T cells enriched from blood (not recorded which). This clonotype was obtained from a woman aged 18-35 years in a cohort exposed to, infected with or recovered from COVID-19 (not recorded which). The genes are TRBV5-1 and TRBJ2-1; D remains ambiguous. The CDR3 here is CASSLALTYNEQFF. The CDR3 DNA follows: TGCGCCAGCAGTTTGGCGCTAACTTACAATGAGCAGTTCTTC.